The 20 T cell receptor beta chains given below trace back to one sample, sequenced in a study of blood T cells in healthy people across ages. Primed by a sample-barcoded 5' primer and a J-beta primer mix, a second PCR proceeded for about 6 to 11 cycles. A single record per CDR3 protein comes from TCRdb applying MiXCR to the 5' RACE reads. The repertoire has about 1,000,000 distinct CDR3 sequences, roughly 45% of them found once; the top ten carry about 19%. Material for sequencing was blood. These receptors all come from a woman aged 60-75 years in good health.

This clonotype was picked up one time. The chain joins TRBV10-1 to TRBJ2-5; D is uncertain. Per germline, CDR1 WNHNN and CDR2 SYGVQD (reference sequence). The V end lost 0 bases, the J end lost 9 bases, and 8 bases lay between the germline ends. The CDR3 sequence is 12 residues long. The DNA for the CDR3 is TGCGCCAGCAGTGAGTCGGGTGAGGCCCAGTACTTC. Protein sequence: CASSESGEAQYF.

The chain uses TRBV20-1 and TRBJ2-1, with D unresolved. The CDR3 has 12 amino acids. Trimming cost V 5 bases and J 8 bases, with 13 bases left between them. The V gene's germline CDR1 is DFQATT and CDR2 SNEGSKA (reference sequence). DNA for the CDR3: TGCAGTGCTTGGGGTTCTGGGTATGAGCAGTTCTTC. Its translation: CSAWGSGYEQFF.

This clonotype turned up a few times. J is TRBJ2-3 and V is TRBV15, with D perhaps matching TRBD2 (6 bases). Trimming took off 7 bases at V and 0 bases at J, with 8 bases between the two ends. Germline V gives CDR1 LNHNV, CDR2 YYDKDF (reference sequence). The CDR3 is made up of 13 amino acids. CDR3 nucleotides: TGTGCCACCATCAGCGGGAGCACAGATACGCAGTATTTT. It translates to CATISGSTDTQYF.

The sample holds a few counts of this clonotype. This chain joins TRBV24-1 and TRBJ2-3; 8 bases align to TRBD1. J was trimmed by 4 bases and V by 4 bases; bases with no gene match: 21. CDR1 and CDR2 (germline): KGHDR, SFDVKD. This CDR3 region has 20 residues. The CDR3 DNA sequence: TGTGCCACCAGTGACTCCCAGCCCCCACCGGGACAGGACTTTGCAGATACGCAGTATTTT. Its translation is CATSDSQPPPGQDFADTQYF.

This clonotype has at least ten counts. The V call is TRBV6-6, the J call TRBJ1-2, with D uncertain. V gave up 7 bases and J gave up 4 bases, with 7 bases separating them. Germline V gives CDR1 MNHNY, CDR2 SVGAGI (reference sequence). CDR3 length: 11 residues. Here the CDR3 reads CASTNSYGYTF. Here the CDR3 DNA reads TGTGCCAGCACAAACTCCTATGGCTACACCTTC.

This clonotype has only a few counts. The rearrangement links TRBV7-2 to TRBJ1-3; D is unresolved. Trimming pared 2 bases from V and 0 bases from J, leaving 11 bases between. This CDR3 has 16 residues. Germline loops: CDR1 SGHTA, CDR2 FQGNSA. CDR3 in amino acids: CASSLTGLLSGNTIYF. CDR3 bases: TGTGCCAGCAGCTTAACGGGTCTGCTCTCTGGAAACACCATATATTTT.

This clonotype has only one observation. One junction end disagrees with the germline gene, perhaps due to a read error. V and J are TRBV6-1 and TRBJ1-4; no clear D gene. Per germline, CDR1 MNHNS and CDR2 SASEGT. CDR3 length: 11 amino acids. The CDR3 DNA sequence: TGCCTAACAGCAACTAATGAAAAACTGTTTTTT. It translates to CLTATNEKLFF.

J is TRBJ1-4 and V is TRBV28; D not certain. CDR3 length: 13 residues. Germline CDR1 MDHEN, CDR2 SYDVKM. V lost 2 bases and J lost 8, with 9 bases in between. CDR3 sequence: CASSLPGSEKLFF. CDR3 in DNA: TGTGCCAGCAGTTTACCGGGGTCGGAAAAACTGTTTTTT.

The rearrangement links TRBV30 to TRBJ1-5; TRBD1 agrees at 7 bases. The CDR3 sequence is 16 residues long. Per germline, CDR1 GTSNPN and CDR2 SVGIG (reference sequence). The ends lost 0 bases at V and 5 bases at J; junction bases unmatched: 10. The CDR3 DNA reads TGTGCCTGGAGTGTTGGAACAGGGGTACTTCATCAGCCCCAGCATTTT. Amino acids: CAWSVGTGVLHQPQHF.

The rearrangement joins TRBV11-2 to TRBJ2-1; 9 nucleotides agree with TRBD2. Germline V gene sequence: CDR1 SGHAT, CDR2 FQNNGV. CDR3 length equals 15 residues. V shed 5 bases, J shed 1 base, and the junction held 3 bases outside the gene matches. The CDR3 reads CASSRLAESYNEQFF. The DNA of the CDR3 is TGTGCCAGCAGCCGACTAGCGGAGTCCTACAATGAGCAGTTCTTC. Using reference TRBV11-2 and TRBJ2-1 for the parts outside the CDR3, the full variable domain is EAGVAQSPRYKIIEKRQSVAFWCNPISGHATLYWYQQILGQGPKLLIQFQNNGVVDDSQLPKDRFSAERLKGVDSTLKIQPAKLEDSAVYLCASSRLAESYNEQFFGPGTRLTVL.

The V call is TRBV10-1, the J call TRBJ2-5; D assignment may be TRBD1 or TRBD2 (5 bases each). V was clipped by 3 bases and J by 5 bases, with 19 bases between them. The CDR3 totals 16 residues. CDR1 is WNHNN, CDR2 SYGVQD, per germline (reference sequence). The CDR3 DNA reads as TGCGCCAGCAGTGAAATTCGGGGCCCCGGCCAGGAGACCCAGTACTTC. Its translation is CASSEIRGPGQETQYF.

The table lists this clonotype with many counts. The chain recombines TRBV7-8 with TRBJ1-2; D gene ambiguous. This CDR3 has 13 residues. The V end lost 4 bases, the J end lost 5 bases, and 11 bases lay between the germline ends. Germline loops: CDR1 SGHVS, CDR2 FQNEAQ. CDR3 amino acids: CASSSGLGYGYTF. The CDR3 nucleotides read TGTGCCAGCAGCTCCGGGCTCGGTTATGGCTACACCTTC.

This clonotype has a handful of counts. This chain joins TRBV29-1 and TRBJ1-1, with TRBD1 identical over 8 bases. The V gene end was trimmed by 5 bases and the J gene end by 5 bases; junction bases not matched to a gene: 10. The CDR3 has 14 residues. Per germline, CDR1 SQVTM and CDR2 ANQGSEA. CDR3 sequence reads: CSVSLLRGQTEAFF. The DNA of the CDR3 is TGCAGCGTTTCACTACTCAGGGGGCAGACTGAAGCTTTCTTT. The full variable domain, its missing parts supplied by reference TRBV29-1 and TRBJ1-1, is SAVISQKPSRDICQRGTSLTIQCQVDSQVTMMFWYRQQPGQSLTLIATANQGSEATYESGFVIDKFPISRPNLTFSTLTVSNMSPEDSSIYLCSVSLLRGQTEAFFGQGTRLTVV.

The V gene is TRBV11-2, the J gene TRBJ2-7; D is undetermined. V was shortened by 1 base and J by 2 bases, with 12 bases between the two germline ends. CDR1 and CDR2 (germline): SGHAT, FQNNGV. The CDR3 extends over 15 amino acids. As DNA, the CDR3 is TGTGCCAGCAGCTTAGTGTTTGGGCAGACCTACGAGCAGTACTTC. The encoded protein is CASSLVFGQTYEQYF.

For this clonotype: Compared with germline, one end of the junction differs, possibly owing to a read error. The chain has TRBV29-1 and TRBJ2-4; tentatively, D is TRBD1 or TRBD2 (5 bases each). From germline, CDR1 is SQVTM and CDR2 ANQGSEA. The CDR3 spans 16 residues. This CDR3 is CSAEDRAGTGKNIQYF. The CDR3 DNA is TGCAGCGCTGAAGATCGGGCAGGGACGGGCAAAAACATTCAGTACTTC. Full variable domain (missing parts from reference TRBV29-1 and TRBJ2-4): SAVISQKPSRDICQRGTSLTIQCQVDSQVTMMFWYRQQPGQSLTLIATANQGSEATYESGFVIDKFPISRPNLTFSTLTVSNMSPEDSSIYLCSAEDRAGTGKNIQYFGAGTRLSVL.

This clonotype was detected a few times. The chain links TRBV5-1 to TRBJ2-1; TRBD2 matches 11 bases. There are 16 residues in the CDR3. Germline V gives CDR1 SGHRS, CDR2 YFSETQ. V was pared by 4 bases and J by 5 bases, with 8 bases of the junction left unmatched. The CDR3 nucleotides are TGCGCCAGCAGCCCCCTTAGCGGGAGGGCCCACAATGAGCAGTTCTTC. It encodes CASSPLSGRAHNEQFF.

A few counts support this clonotype. The chain recombines TRBV25-1 with TRBJ2-3, with 8 bases fitting TRBD2. The V gene's germline CDR1 is MGHDK and CDR2 SYGVNS. The CDR3 runs 14 residues. The junction had 3 bases not matched to a gene; V was cut back by 1 base and J by 6 bases. CDR3 nucleotide sequence: TGTGCCAGCAGTGAATTTCGCGGGAGGGATACGCAGTATTTT. This encodes CASSEFRGRDTQYF.

The chain links TRBV20-1 to TRBJ2-3, with 7 nucleotides matching TRBD2. This CDR3 contains 15 residues. Per the germline V gene, CDR1 is DFQATT and CDR2 is SNEGSKA (reference sequence). The J segment lost 2 bases and the V segment lost 1 base, leaving 6 bases of the junction unmatched. As DNA, the CDR3 is TGCAGTGCTAGAGCCACTAGCGTTCACACAGATACGCAGTATTTT. This codes for CSARATSVHTDTQYF.

CDR3 in amino acids: CASSLVTGTKTFLNYGYTF. CDR3 coding DNA: TGTGCCAGCAGCTTAGTGACGGGAACAAAGACGTTCCTTAACTATGGCTACACCTTC. The rearrangement uses TRBV7-6 and TRBJ1-2; D uncertain. The CDR3 has 19 amino acids. The V end lost 1 base, the J end lost 1 base, and 22 bases lay between the germline ends. The V gene's germline CDR1 is SGHVS and CDR2 FNYEAQ.

The chain recombines TRBV5-1 with TRBJ2-3; D is unclear. The ends were cut back, 6 bases at V and 2 bases at J, with 7 bases in the middle. The CDR3 is 12 residues long. The germline gives CDR1 SGHRS, CDR2 YFSETQ. The CDR3 here is CASTGDTDTQYF. The CDR3 nucleotides read TGCGCCAGCACCGGAGACACAGATACGCAGTATTTT.